These 11 T cell receptor beta chains were sequenced from one sample in a study of T cells after posttransplantation cyclophosphamide. Control samples came 1 year after myeloablative marrow transplants with methotrexate plus calcineurin inhibitor. Data came from immunoSEQ multiplex PCR; TCRdb stores just in-frame clones and leaves some out. The table includes roughly 20,000 clones, approximately 86% detected once. Sequences were derived from PBMCs, sampled 350 to 400 days after allogeneic stem cell transplant with calcineurin inhibitor and methotrexate. These receptors originate from a female patient between 25 and 45 years old who received an allogeneic stem cell transplant from an unrelated donor, was CMV-positive, and had acute and chronic GVHD. Some T cells may originate from the graft donor.

The chain combines TRBV28 with TRBJ2-4, with D possibly being TRBD1 (6 bases). CDR1 is MDHEN and CDR2 is SYDVKM in the germline V gene. The V end was cut by 3 bases, the J end by 6 bases, with 12 bases between. The CDR3 consists of 14 residues. Here the CDR3 reads CASSFRGSGNIQYF. Here the CDR3 DNA reads TGTGCCAGCAGTTTCAGGGGAAGTGGAAACATTCAGTACTTC.

V is TRBV19 and J is TRBJ1-6, with a weak D call TRBD1 (6 bases). The CDR3 is made up of 14 amino acids. Trimming cost V 7 bases and J 3 bases, with 10 bases left between them. CDR1 LNHDA and CDR2 SQIVND come from the germline V gene (reference sequence). This CDR3 is CASTGGLYNSPLHF. CDR3 nucleotides: TGTGCCAGTACGGGGGGCCTCTATAATTCACCCCTCCACTTT.

V is TRBV11-3 and J is TRBJ2-7; D is undetermined. Germline V gives CDR1 SGHNT, CDR2 YENEEA. This CDR3 contains 13 residues. V lost 2 bases and J lost 6, with 11 bases in between. CDR3 nucleotide sequence: TGTGCCAGCAGCTTAATAATAGGCGGCGAGCAGTACTTC. The encoded protein is CASSLIIGGEQYF.

The V and J genes are TRBV18 and TRBJ2-7, with D tentatively TRBD2 (5 bases). V was shortened by 2 bases and J by 0 bases, with 8 bases between the two germline ends. The CDR3 has 14 residues. In germline, CDR1 is KGHSH, CDR2 LQKENI. The CDR3: CASSPAEGSYEQYF. The CDR3 DNA sequence: TGTGCCAGCTCACCAGCAGAGGGCTCCTACGAGCAGTACTTC.

This rearrangement joins TRBV20-1 to TRBJ1-2, with D hard to call. The CDR3 spans 10 residues. From germline, CDR1 is DFQATT and CDR2 SNEGSKA (reference sequence). The V gene lost 6 bases and the J gene lost 7 bases, with 9 bases spanning the gap. The DNA of the CDR3 is TGCAGTGCCGGTCGGAGTGGCTACACCTTC. Translation gives CSAGRSGYTF.

This clone has more than one count but fewer than ten. This chain uses TRBV19 with TRBJ2-2; D perhaps matches TRBD2 (5 bases). Looked up from germline, CDR1 is LNHDA and CDR2 is SQIVND (reference sequence). The V end lost 4 bases, the J end lost 1 base, and 16 bases lay between the germline ends. The CDR3 contains 17 residues. Here the CDR3 reads CASSTDWLAQNTGELFF. Here the CDR3 DNA reads TGTGCCAGTAGTACCGACTGGCTAGCTCAGAACACCGGGGAGCTGTTTTTT.

The rearrangement joins TRBV2 to TRBJ1-4; D might be TRBD1 (6 bases). The ends were cut back, 7 bases at V and 3 bases at J, with 12 bases in the middle. This CDR3 has 14 residues. The germline V gene has CDR1 SNHLY and CDR2 FYNNEI. The CDR3 loop is CASNRQVSNEKLFF. DNA for the CDR3: TGTGCCAGCAACCGACAGGTGTCTAATGAAAAACTGTTTTTT.

V usage is TRBV7-3 and J usage is TRBJ2-7, with TRBD2 as a possible D gene (6 bases). V lost 4 bases to trimming and J lost 2 bases, with 15 bases between them. Germline CDR1 is SGHTA and CDR2 is FQGTGA. CDR3 size: 15 residues. CDR3 coding DNA: TGTGCCAGCAGCTCTGGGGCTAGCGCAACCTACGAGCAGTACTTC. Amino acid sequence: CASSSGASATYEQYF.

The CDR3 bases are TGTGCCAGCAGCTTAGCGTACTGGCAGGGCAGCGAAAAACTGTTTTTT. It encodes CASSLAYWQGSEKLFF. V gene TRBV7-6 combines with J gene TRBJ1-4; D is possibly TRBD1 (5 bases). The CDR3 runs 16 residues. Trimming took off 0 bases at V and 8 bases at J, with 16 bases between the two ends. Looked up from germline, CDR1 is SGHVS and CDR2 is FNYEAQ.

The genes are TRBV7-2 and TRBJ2-7; D not resolved. The CDR3 is 13 residues long. The germline gives CDR1 SGHTA, CDR2 FQGNSA. V dropped 3 bases and J dropped 2 bases, with 8 bases sitting between them. In nucleotides, the CDR3 is TGTGCCAGCAGCTTCGACGGAGCCTACGAGCAGTACTTC. Translated: CASSFDGAYEQYF.

The chain employs TRBV5-8 and TRBJ1-1, with D unclear. Germline CDR1 SGHTS, CDR2 YDEGEE. V was shortened by 2 bases and J by 2 bases, with 7 bases between the two germline ends. There are 13 residues in the CDR3. CDR3 nucleotides: TGTGCCAGCAGCTTCCACAGTAACACTGAAGCTTTCTTT. Amino acids: CASSFHSNTEAFF.